The 6 T cell receptor beta chains below all came from one sample that was sequenced in a study of T-cell memory formation after mild COVID-19. One entry per CDR3 protein results from TCRdb running MiXCR on the 5' RACE reads. The data show approximately 350,000 distinct CDR3 sequences, approximately 14% seen once. The sample was PBMCs or a T cell subset sorted from them (not recorded which). All receptors derive from a man aged 18 to 29 who had mild COVID-19 (a few samples of this study predate the infection). Cell type and time point are not known.

The rearrangement uses TRBV14 and TRBJ2-7, with D maybe TRBD1 (6 bases). Looked up from germline, CDR1 is SGHDN and CDR2 is FVKESK. Trimming took 4 bases from V and 5 from J, leaving 18 bases between them. The CDR3 spans 15 residues. CDR3 loop: CASSLARQGWHEQYF. The CDR3 DNA follows: TGTGCCAGCAGCCTCGCGAGGCAGGGGTGGCACGAGCAGTACTTC.

This clonotype was seen a few times. The genes are TRBV28 and TRBJ2-4; no clear D gene. The germline CDR1 and CDR2 sequences are MDHEN and SYDVKM. V shed 5 bases and J shed 5 bases, with 16 bases lying between them. This CDR3 is 15 amino acids long. The CDR3 region is CASSTAGAGENIQYF. Here the CDR3 DNA reads TGTGCCAGCAGTACAGCTGGTGCTGGGGAAAACATTCAGTACTTC.

With regard to this clonotype: A read error may produce the germline difference seen at one junction end. The V call is TRBV4-3, the J call TRBJ2-2; 10 bases are shared with TRBD1. Germline-derived CDR1 and CDR2 are LGHNA and YSLEER. The CDR3 has 15 residues. CDR3 coding DNA: TGCGCCAGAAGCCAGAGACAGGGGGCGACCGGGGAGCTGTTTTTT. Its protein is CARSQRQGATGELFF.

J is TRBJ2-1 and V is TRBV11-3; 11 bases align to TRBD2. The CDR3 sequence is 14 residues long. Germline V gene sequence: CDR1 SGHNT, CDR2 YENEEA. V lost 3 bases, J lost 9 bases, and 4 bases stayed unmatched. The CDR3 bases are TGTGCCAGCAGCTTTACTAGCGGGGGCGGTGAGCAGTTCTTC. Encoded protein: CASSFTSGGGEQFF.

This clonotype was recorded a few times. The chain has TRBV20-1 and TRBJ2-5, with 7 bases lining up with TRBD1. CDR1 and CDR2 (germline): DFQATT, SNEGSKA (reference sequence). The V gene end was trimmed by 5 bases and the J gene end by 2 bases; junction bases not matched to a gene: 17. The CDR3 loop spans 17 amino acids. CDR3: CSAAPKWPGQNQETQYF. The CDR3 bases are TGCAGTGCTGCCCCCAAGTGGCCGGGACAGAATCAAGAGACCCAGTACTTC.

This clonotype was observed a few times. The gene calls are TRBV10-3 and TRBJ1-2; weak D call: TRBD1 (6 bases). Germline CDR1 is ENHRY and CDR2 is SYGVKD. The CDR3 is 15 residues long. Trimming took 7 bases from V and 1 from J, leaving 16 bases between them. The CDR3 DNA follows: TGTGCCATCACCAGGACAGACCAGAGTAACTATGGCTACACCTTC. Translating it yields CAITRTDQSNYGYTF.